This T cell receptor beta chain originates from a study of technical replicates of blood from a handful of donors. This CDR3 comprises 16 residues. Germline CDR1 and CDR2: MRHNA and SNTAGT. The J segment lost 3 bases and the V segment lost 0 bases, leaving 5 bases of the junction unmatched. Clones were sequenced by immunoSEQ multiplex PCR, and TCRdb holds only the in-frame ones, with some missing. Of tens of thousands of clones in the sample, approximately 96% are singletons; the top ten hold nearly 0.2%. The rearrangement uses TRBV6-4 and TRBJ2-3; TRBD1 agrees at 8 bases. Source material: T cells isolated from PBMCs. The TCR sequence derives from a human donor in good health. Here the CDR3 DNA reads TGTGCCAGCAGTGACTCGGACAGGGCCTTGACAGATACGCAGTATTTT. Translated, it gives CASSDSDRALTDTQYF.